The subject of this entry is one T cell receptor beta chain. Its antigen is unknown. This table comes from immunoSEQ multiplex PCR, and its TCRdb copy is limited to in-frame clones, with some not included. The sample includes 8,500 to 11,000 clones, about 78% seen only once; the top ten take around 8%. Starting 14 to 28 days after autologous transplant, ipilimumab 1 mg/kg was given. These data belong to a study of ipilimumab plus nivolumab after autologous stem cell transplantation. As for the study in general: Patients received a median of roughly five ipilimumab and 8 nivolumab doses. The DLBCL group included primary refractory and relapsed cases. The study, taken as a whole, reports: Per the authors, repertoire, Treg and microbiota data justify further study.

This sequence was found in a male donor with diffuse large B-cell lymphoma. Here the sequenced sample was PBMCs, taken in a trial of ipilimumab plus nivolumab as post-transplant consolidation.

The CDR3 sequence is CASSDSGPQHF. In DNA form, the CDR3 reads TGTGCCAGCAGTGACAGTGGGCCCCAGCATTTT. The chain has TRBV6-6 and TRBJ1-5, with D possibly being TRBD1 (5 bases). The CDR3 extends over 11 amino acids. The V and J ends lost 5 bases and 9 bases respectively, with 8 bases between them. The germline gives CDR1 MNHNY, CDR2 SVGAGI (reference sequence).